The source of this TCR beta chain is a study of blood T cell repertoires in COVID-19. How the authors handled the data: From reference gene primer amplification, estimates of nucleated cell counts were derived. Assay: immunoSEQ multiplex PCR; the TCRdb copy retains only in-frame clones and omits some. Clonal size and the V and J genes are those of that table, whereas D and trimming came from the DNA. The table lists just over 250,000 clones, 80% to 90% of them singletons, with around 9.6% in the top ten. The CDR3 has 15 residues. V lost 7 bases and J lost 0, with 13 bases in between. The germline V gene has CDR1 GTSNPN and CDR2 SVGIG (reference sequence).

The V and J genes are TRBV30 and TRBJ2-6; perhaps TRBD2 as D (7 bases). This receptor was identified in a woman in her 70s with COVID-19, enrolled during active disease. Sequencing was carried out using peripheral blood. The CDR3 region is CAYSRGGSGANVLTF. Written as DNA, the CDR3 is TGTGCCTACTCTAGGGGGGGCTCTGGGGCCAACGTCCTGACTTTC.